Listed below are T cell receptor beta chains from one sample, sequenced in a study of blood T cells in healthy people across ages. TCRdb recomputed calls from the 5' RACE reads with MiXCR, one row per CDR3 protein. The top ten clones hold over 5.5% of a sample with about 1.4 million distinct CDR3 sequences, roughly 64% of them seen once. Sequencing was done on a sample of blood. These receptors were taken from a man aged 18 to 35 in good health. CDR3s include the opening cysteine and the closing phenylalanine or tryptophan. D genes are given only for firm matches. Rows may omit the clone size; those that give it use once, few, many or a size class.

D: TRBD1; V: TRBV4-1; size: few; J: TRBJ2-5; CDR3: CASSQGPGQGILQETQYF; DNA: TGCGCCAGCAGCCAAGGACCGGGACAGGGCATTCTCCAAGAGACCCAGTACTTC
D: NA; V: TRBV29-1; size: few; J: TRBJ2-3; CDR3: CSVKLTDAQYF; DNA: TGCAGCGTAAAACTCACAGATGCGCAGTATTTT
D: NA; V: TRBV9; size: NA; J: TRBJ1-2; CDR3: CASSEGGARGGYTF; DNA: TGTGCCAGCAGCGAGGGGGGGGCGCGAGGTGGCTACACCTTC
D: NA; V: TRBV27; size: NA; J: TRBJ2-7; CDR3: CASSLRSQYEQYF; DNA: TGTGCCAGCAGTTTACGGTCGCAGTACGAGCAGTACTTC
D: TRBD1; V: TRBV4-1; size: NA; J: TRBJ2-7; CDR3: CASSQSPGQGIDEQYF; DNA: TGCGCCAGCAGCCAATCCCCCGGACAGGGCATCGACGAGCAGTACTTC
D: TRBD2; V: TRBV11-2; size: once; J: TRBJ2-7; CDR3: CASSLRPGWLADSYEQYF; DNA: TGTGCCAGCAGCTTGCGACCCGGGTGGCTAGCGGACTCCTACGAGCAGTACTTC
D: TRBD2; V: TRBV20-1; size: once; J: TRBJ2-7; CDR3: CSARGVGLKRGNYEQYF; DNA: TGCAGTGCTAGGGGGGTGGGGTTGAAGCGGGGAAACTACGAGCAGTACTTC
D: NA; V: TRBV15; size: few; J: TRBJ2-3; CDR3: CATSRQTVTDTQYF; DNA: TGTGCCACCAGCAGACAGACAGTCACAGATACGCAGTATTTT
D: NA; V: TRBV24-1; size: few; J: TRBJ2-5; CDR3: CATSDYGERETQYF; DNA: TGTGCCACCAGTGATTATGGGGAGAGGGAGACCCAGTACTTC
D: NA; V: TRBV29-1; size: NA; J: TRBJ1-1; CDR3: CSVGTKVNLREAFF; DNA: TGCAGCGTTGGAACTAAAGTCAACCTACGAGAAGCTTTCTTT
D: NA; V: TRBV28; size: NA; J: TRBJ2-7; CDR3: CASSLTGAGQYF; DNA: TGTGCCAGCAGTTTGACGGGGGCAGGGCAGTACTTC
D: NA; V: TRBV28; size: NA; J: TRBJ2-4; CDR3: CASSLYTGGWGKGPKNIQYF; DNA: TGTGCCAGCAGTTTATATACTGGGGGCTGGGGTAAGGGACCCAAAAACATTCAGTACTTC
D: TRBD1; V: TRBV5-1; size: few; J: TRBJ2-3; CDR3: CASSPKGDSASTDTQYF; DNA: TGCGCCAGCAGCCCCAAGGGGGACAGTGCTAGCACAGATACGCAGTATTTT
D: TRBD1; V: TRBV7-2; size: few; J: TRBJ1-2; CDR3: CASSITGTEYGYTF; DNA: TGTGCCAGCAGCATTACCGGGACAGAATATGGCTACACCTTC
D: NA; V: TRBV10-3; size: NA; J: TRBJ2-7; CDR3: CAISKQGDEQYF; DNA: TGTGCCATCAGTAAACAGGGTGACGAGCAGTACTTC
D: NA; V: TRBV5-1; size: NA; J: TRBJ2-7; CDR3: CASSLNPGEQYF; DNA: TGCGCCAGCAGCTTGAATCCGGGAGAGCAGTACTTC
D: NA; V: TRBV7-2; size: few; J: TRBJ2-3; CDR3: CASSSGPYRVPDTQYF; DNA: TGTGCCAGCAGCTCCGGGCCCTACAGGGTCCCAGATACGCAGTATTTT
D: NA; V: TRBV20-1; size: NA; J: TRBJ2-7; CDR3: CSARDQVGGYEQYF; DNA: TGCAGTGCTAGAGATCAGGTTGGGGGGTACGAGCAGTACTTC
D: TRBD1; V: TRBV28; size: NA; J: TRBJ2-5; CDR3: CASQGADLGTQYF; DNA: TGTGCCAGCCAGGGGGCGGATTTGGGGACCCAGTACTTC
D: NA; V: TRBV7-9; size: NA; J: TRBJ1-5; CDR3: CASSDGRGRNQPQHF; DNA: TGTGCCAGCAGCGATGGGCGGGGGAGGAATCAGCCCCAGCATTTT
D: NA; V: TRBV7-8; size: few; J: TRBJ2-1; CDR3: CAPGPLNEQFF; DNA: TGTGCCCCCGGCCCCCTAAATGAGCAGTTCTTC
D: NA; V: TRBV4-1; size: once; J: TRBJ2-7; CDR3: CASSQEPGQQGFYEQYF; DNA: TGCGCCAGCAGCCAAGAACCCGGGCAGCAGGGCTTTTACGAGCAGTACTTC
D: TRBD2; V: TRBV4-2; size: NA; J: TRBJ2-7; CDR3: CASSQFPSGLYEQYF; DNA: TGTGCCAGCAGCCAATTTCCTAGCGGCCTCTACGAGCAGTACTTC
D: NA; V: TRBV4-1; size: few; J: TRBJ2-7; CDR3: CASSPRLGGDEQYF; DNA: TGCGCCAGCAGCCCAAGACTAGGGGGAGACGAGCAGTACTTC
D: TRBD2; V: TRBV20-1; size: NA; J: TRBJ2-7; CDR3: CSAHGGYLTYEQYF; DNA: TGCAGTGCTCACGGGGGGTACCTTACCTACGAGCAGTACTTC
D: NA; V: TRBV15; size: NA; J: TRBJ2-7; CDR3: CATSRRYSYEQYF; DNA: TGTGCCACCAGCAGAAGGTACTCCTACGAGCAGTACTTC
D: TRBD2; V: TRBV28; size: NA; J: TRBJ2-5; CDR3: CASSFSRQRGSETQYF; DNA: TGTGCCAGCAGTTTTAGCCGTCAGCGGGGGTCGGAGACCCAGTACTTC
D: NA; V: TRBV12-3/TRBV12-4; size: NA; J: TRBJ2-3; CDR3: CASGTTGLDTQYF; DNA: TGTGCCAGTGGGACGACTGGGCTAGATACGCAGTATTTT
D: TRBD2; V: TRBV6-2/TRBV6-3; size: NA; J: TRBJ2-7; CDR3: CASSRTTSGRSYEQYF; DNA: TGTGCCAGCAGTCGGACGACTAGCGGGAGAAGCTACGAGCAGTACTTC
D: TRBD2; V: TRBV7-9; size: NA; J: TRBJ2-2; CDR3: CASSRTSGGELFF; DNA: TGTGCCAGCAGCAGGACTAGTGGCGGGGAGCTGTTTTTT
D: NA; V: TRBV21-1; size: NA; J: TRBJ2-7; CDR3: CASSNGRVQEAQYF; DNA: TGTGCCAGCAGCAACGGACGGGTACAAGAGGCCCAGTACTTC
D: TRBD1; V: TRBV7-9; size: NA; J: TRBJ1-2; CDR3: CASRHDGQGAPGYTF; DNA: TGTGCCAGCAGGCACGATGGACAGGGTGCCCCTGGCTACACCTTC
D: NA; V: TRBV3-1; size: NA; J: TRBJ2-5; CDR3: CASMRRGTQETQYF; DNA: TGTGCCAGCATGAGGCGGGGAACCCAAGAGACCCAGTACTTC
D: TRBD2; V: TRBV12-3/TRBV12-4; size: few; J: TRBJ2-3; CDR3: CASSPGTSGDDTQYF; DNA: TGTGCCAGCAGTCCCGGGACTAGCGGTGATGATACGCAGTATTTT
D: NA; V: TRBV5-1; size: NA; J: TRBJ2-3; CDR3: CASSLAYEDTQYF; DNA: TGCGCCAGCAGCTTGGCGTATGAAGATACGCAGTATTTT
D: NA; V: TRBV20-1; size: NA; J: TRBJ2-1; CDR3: CSAYRSSYNEQFF; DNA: TGCAGTGCTTACCGGAGCTCCTACAATGAGCAGTTCTTC
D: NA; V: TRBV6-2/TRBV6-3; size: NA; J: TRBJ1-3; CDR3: CASSRRYTASGNTIYF; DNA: TGTGCCAGCAGTAGGAGATACACTGCCTCTGGAAACACCATATATTTT
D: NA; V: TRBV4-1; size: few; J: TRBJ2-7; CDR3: CASSQAGLAYEQYF; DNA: TGCGCCAGCAGCCAAGCTGGACTGGCCTACGAGCAGTACTTC
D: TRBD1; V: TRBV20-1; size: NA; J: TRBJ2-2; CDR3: CSARDPRQGDTGELFF; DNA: TGCAGTGCTAGAGATCCCCGACAGGGCGACACCGGGGAGCTGTTTTTT
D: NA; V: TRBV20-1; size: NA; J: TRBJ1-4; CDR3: CSARDAWGTDEKLFF; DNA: TGCAGTGCTAGAGACGCGTGGGGAACAGATGAAAAACTGTTTTTT
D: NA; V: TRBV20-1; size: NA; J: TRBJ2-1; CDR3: CSAGRLGGRTDEQFF; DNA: TGCAGTGCTGGCCGTCTCGGCGGGCGAACGGATGAGCAGTTCTTC
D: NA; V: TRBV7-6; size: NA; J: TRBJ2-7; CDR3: CASSLAASGGFYEQYF; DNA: TGTGCCAGCAGCTTAGCGGCGTCAGGGGGGTTCTACGAGCAGTACTTC
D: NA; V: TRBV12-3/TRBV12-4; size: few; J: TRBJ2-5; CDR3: CASSYATRMVAQYF; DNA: TGTGCCAGCAGTTACGCGACTAGAATGGTGGCCCAGTACTTC
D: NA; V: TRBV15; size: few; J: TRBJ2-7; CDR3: CATSRGTGFEQYF; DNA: TGTGCCACCAGCAGAGGTACCGGGTTTGAGCAGTACTTC
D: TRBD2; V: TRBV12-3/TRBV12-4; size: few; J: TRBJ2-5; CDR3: CASSFAGGGETQYF; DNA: TGTGCCAGCAGTTTTGCGGGGGGCGGGGAGACCCAGTACTTC
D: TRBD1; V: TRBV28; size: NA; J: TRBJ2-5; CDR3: CASSQETGVKTQYF; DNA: TGCGCCAGCAGCCAAGAAACAGGGGTAAAGACCCAGTACTTC
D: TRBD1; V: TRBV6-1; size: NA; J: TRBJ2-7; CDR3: CASQDRNTLYEQYF; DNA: TGTGCCAGCCAGGACAGGAACACCCTCTACGAGCAGTACTTC
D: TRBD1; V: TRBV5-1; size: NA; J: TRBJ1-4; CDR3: CASSTGQGVSKKLFF; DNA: TGCGCCAGCAGCACCGGACAGGGGGTATCTAAAAAACTGTTTTTT
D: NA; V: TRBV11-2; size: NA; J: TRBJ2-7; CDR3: CASNLSPVDEQYF; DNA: TGTGCCAGCAACCTATCGCCAGTCGACGAGCAGTACTTC
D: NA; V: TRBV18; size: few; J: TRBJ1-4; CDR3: CASSPLGPAPSEKLFF; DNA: TGTGCCAGCTCACCACTCGGGCCAGCCCCTAGCGAAAAACTGTTTTTT
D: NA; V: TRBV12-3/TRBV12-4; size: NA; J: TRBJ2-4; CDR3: CASSQGLSQGNIQYF; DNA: TGTGCCAGCAGTCAAGGACTGAGCCAGGGGAACATTCAGTACTTC
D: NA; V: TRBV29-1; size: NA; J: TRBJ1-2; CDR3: CSVDNIYGYTF; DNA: TGCAGCGTTGACAACATATATGGCTACACCTTC
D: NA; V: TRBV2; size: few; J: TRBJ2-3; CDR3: CASSDPGPRRQDTQYF; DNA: TGTGCCAGCAGTGATCCCGGCCCTAGGAGACAAGATACGCAGTATTTT